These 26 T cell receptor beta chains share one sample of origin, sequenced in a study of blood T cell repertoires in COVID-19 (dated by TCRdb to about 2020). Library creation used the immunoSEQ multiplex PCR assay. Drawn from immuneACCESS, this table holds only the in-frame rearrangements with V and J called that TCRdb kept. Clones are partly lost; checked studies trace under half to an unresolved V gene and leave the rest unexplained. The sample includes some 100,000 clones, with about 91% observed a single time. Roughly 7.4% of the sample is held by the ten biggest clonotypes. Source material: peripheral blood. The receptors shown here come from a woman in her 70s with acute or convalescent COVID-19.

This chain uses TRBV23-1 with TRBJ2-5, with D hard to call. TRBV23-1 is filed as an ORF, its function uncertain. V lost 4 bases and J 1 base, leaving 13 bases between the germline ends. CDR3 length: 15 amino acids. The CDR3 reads CASSLWAVRQETQYF. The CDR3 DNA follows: TGCGCCAGCAGTCTTTGGGCAGTACGCCAAGAGACCCAGTACTTC.

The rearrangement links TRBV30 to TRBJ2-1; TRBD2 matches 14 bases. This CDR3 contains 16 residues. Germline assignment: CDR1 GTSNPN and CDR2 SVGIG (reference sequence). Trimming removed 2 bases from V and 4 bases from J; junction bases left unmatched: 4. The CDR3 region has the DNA TGTGCCTGGAGTTCAGGACTAGCGGGGGGTTACAATGAGCAGTTCTTC. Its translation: CAWSSGLAGGYNEQFF. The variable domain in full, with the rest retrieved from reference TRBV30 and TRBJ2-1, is SQTIHQWPATLVQPVGSPLSLECTVEGTSNPNLYWYRQAAGRGLQLLFYSVGIGQISSEVPQNLSASRPQDRQFILSSKKLLLSDSGFYLCAWSSGLAGGYNEQFFGPGTRLTVL.

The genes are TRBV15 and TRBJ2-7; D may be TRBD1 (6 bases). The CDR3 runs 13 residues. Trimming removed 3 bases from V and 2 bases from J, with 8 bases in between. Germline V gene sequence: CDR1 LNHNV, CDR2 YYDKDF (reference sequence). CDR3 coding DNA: TGTGCCACCAGCAGCGGACAGCCCTACGAGCAGTACTTC. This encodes CATSSGQPYEQYF.

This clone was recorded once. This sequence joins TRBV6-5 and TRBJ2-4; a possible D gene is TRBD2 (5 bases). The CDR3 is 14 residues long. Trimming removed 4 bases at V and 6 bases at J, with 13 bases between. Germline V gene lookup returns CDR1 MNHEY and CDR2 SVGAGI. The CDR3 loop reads CASSSNGEINIQYF. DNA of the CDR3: TGTGCCAGCAGTTCGAATGGGGAGATAAACATTCAGTACTTC.

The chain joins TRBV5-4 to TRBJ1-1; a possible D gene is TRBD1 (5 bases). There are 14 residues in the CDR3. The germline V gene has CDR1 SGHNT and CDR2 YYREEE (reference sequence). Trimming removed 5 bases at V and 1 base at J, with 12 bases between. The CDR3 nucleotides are TGTGCCAGCAGTAAAGACAGCTGGAACACTGAAGCTTTCTTT. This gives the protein CASSKDSWNTEAFF.

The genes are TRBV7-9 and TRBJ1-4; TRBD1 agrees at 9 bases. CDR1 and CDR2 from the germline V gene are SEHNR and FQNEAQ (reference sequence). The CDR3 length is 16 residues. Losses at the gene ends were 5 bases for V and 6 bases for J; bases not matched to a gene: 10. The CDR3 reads CASSHPPTGGDEKLFF. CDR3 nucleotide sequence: TGTGCCAGCAGCCACCCTCCGACAGGGGGGGATGAAAAACTGTTTTTT.

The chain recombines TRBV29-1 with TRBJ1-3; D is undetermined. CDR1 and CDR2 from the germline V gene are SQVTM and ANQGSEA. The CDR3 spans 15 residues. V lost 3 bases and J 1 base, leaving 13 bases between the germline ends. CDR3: CSVDLGRGSGNTIYF. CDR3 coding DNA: TGCAGCGTTGATCTGGGTCGGGGTTCTGGAAACACCATATATTTT. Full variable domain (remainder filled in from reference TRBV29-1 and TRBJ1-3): SAVISQKPSRDICQRGTSLTIQCQVDSQVTMMFWYRQQPGQSLTLIATANQGSEATYESGFVIDKFPISRPNLTFSTLTVSNMSPEDSSIYLCSVDLGRGSGNTIYFGEGSWLTVV.

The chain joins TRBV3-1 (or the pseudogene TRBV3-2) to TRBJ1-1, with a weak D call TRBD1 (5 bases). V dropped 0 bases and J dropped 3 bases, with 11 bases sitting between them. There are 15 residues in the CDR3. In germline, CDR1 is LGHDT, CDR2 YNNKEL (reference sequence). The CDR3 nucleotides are TGTGCCAGCAGCCAAGATTCCAGGGTCGACACTGAAGCTTTCTTT. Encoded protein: CASSQDSRVDTEAFF.

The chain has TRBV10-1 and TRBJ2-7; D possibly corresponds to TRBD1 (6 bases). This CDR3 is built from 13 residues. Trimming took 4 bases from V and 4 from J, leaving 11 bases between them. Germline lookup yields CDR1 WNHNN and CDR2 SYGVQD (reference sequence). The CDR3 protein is CASSVGTLYEQYF. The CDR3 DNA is TGCGCCAGCAGTGTTGGGACACTATACGAGCAGTACTTC.

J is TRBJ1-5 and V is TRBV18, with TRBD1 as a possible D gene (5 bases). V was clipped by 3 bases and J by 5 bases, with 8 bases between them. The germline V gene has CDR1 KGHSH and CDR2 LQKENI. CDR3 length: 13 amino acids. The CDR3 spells CASSPDSYQPQHF. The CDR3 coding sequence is TGTGCCAGCTCACCCGACAGCTATCAGCCCCAGCATTTT.

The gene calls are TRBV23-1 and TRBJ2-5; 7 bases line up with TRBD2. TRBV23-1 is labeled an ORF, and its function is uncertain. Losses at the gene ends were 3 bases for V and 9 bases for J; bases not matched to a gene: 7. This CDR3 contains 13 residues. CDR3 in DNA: TGCGCCAGCAGTCAGGAGCCAGGGAGGGCCCAGTACTTC. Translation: CASSQEPGRAQYF.

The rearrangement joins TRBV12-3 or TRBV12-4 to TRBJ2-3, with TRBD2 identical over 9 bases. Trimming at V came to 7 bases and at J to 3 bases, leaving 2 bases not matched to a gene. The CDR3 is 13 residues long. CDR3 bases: TGTGCCAGCACTAGCGGGGCTACAGATACGCAGTATTTT. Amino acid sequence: CASTSGATDTQYF.

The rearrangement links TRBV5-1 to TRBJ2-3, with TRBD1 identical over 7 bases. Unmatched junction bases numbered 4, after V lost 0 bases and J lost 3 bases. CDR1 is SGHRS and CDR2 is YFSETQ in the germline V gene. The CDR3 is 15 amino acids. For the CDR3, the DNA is TGCGCCAGCAGCTTGGGGCAGGGGGTAACAGATACGCAGTATTTT. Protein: CASSLGQGVTDTQYF.

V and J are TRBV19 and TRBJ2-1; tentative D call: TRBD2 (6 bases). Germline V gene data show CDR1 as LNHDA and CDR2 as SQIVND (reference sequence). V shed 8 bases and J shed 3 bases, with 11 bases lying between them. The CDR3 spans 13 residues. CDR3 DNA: TGTGCCAGTGCGGGGAGTGACTACAATGAGCAGTTCTTC. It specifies CASAGSDYNEQFF.

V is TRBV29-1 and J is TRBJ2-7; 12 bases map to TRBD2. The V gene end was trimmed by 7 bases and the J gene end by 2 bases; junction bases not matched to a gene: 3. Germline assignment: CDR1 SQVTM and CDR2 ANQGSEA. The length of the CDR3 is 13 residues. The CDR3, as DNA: TGCAGCGCAAGACTAGCGGGAGCCTACGAGCAGTACTTC. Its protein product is CSARLAGAYEQYF.

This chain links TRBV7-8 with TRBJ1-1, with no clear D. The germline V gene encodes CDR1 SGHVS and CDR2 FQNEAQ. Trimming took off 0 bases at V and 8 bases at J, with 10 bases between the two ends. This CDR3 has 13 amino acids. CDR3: CASSLAEEIEAFF. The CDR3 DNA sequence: TGTGCCAGCAGCTTAGCGGAGGAGATAGAAGCTTTCTTT.

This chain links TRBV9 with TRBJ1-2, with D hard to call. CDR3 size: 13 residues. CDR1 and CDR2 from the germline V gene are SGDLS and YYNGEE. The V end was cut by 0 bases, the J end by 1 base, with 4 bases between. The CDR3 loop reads CASSVDSNYGYTF. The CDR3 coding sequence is TGTGCCAGCAGCGTAGACAGTAACTATGGCTACACCTTC.

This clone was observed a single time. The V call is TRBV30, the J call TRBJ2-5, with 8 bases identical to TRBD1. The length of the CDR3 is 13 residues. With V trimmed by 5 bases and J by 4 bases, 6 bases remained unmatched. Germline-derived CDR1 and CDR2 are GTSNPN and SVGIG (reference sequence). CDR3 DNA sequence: TGTGCCTGGGACAGGGGCCGCGGAGAGACCCAGTACTTC. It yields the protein CAWDRGRGETQYF.

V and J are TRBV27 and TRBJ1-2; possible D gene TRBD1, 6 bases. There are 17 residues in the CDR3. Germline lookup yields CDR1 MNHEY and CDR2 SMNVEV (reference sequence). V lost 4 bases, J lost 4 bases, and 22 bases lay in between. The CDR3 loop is CASSSGFGQPLLYGYTF. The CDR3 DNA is TGTGCCAGCAGTTCGGGTTTCGGACAGCCCCTACTCTATGGCTACACCTTC.

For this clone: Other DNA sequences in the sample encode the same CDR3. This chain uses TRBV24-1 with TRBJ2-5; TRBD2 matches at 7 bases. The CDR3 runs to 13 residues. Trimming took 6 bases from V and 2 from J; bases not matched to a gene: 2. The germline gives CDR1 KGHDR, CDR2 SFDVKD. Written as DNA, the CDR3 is TGTGCCACCAGTCCGGGGGGTCAAGAGACCCAGTACTTC. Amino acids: CATSPGGQETQYF.

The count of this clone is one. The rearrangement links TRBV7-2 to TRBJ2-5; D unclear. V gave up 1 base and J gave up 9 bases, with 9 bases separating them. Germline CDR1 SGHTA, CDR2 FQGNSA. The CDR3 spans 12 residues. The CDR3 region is CASSLVVSAQYF. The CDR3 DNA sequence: TGTGCCAGCAGCTTAGTGGTGTCGGCCCAGTACTTC.

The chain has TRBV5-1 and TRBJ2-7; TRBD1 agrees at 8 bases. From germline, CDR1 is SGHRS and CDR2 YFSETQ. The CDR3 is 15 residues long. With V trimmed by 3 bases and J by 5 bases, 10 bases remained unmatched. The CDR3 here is CASSSGGQGSNEQYF. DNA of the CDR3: TGCGCCAGCAGCTCCGGAGGACAGGGATCAAACGAGCAGTACTTC.

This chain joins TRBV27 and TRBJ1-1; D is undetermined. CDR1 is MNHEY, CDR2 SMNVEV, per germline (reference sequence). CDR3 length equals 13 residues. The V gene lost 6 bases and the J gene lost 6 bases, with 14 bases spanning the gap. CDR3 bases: TGTGCCAGCAGCCGAGGCGTGCTTGCTGAAGCTTTCTTT. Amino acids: CASSRGVLAEAFF.

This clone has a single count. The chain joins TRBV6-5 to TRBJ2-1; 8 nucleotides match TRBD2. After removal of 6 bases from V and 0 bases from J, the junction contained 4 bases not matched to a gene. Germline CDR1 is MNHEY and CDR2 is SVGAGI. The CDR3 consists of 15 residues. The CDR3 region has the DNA TGTGCCAGCAGCCGGGAGGGAAACTCCTACAATGAGCAGTTCTTC. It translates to CASSREGNSYNEQFF.

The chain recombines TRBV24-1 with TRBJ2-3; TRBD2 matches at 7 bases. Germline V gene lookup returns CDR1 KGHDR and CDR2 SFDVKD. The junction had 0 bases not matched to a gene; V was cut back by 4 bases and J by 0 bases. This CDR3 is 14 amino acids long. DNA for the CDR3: TGTGCCACCAGTGAGGGGGGGAGCACAGATACGCAGTATTTT. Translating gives CATSEGGSTDTQYF.

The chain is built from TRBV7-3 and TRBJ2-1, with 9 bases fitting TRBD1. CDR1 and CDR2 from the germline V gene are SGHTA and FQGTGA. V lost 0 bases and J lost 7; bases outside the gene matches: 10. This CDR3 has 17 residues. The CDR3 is CASSLTDHRGRQNEQFF. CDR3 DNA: TGTGCCAGCAGCTTAACGGACCACAGGGGGCGCCAGAATGAGCAGTTCTTC. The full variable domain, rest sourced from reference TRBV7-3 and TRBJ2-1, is GAGVSQTPSNKVTEKGKYVELRCDPISGHTALYWYRQSLGQGPEFLIYFQGTGAADDSGLPNDRFFAVRPEGSVSTLKIQRTERGDSAVYLCASSLTDHRGRQNEQFFGPGTRLTVL.